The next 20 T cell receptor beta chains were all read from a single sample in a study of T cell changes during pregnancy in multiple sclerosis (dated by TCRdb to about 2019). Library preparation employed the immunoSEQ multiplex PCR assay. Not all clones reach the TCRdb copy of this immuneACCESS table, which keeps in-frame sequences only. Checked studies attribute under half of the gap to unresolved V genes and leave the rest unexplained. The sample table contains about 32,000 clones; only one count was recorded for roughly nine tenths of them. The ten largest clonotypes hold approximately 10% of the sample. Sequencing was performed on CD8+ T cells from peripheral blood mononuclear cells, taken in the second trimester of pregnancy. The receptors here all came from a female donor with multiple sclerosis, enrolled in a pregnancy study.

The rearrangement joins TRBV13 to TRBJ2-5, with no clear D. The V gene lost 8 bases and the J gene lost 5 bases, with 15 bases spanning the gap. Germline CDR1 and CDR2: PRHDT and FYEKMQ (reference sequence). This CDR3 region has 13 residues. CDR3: CASGNGLVETQYF. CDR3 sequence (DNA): TGTGCCAGCGGTAATGGGCTGGTTGAGACCCAGTACTTC.

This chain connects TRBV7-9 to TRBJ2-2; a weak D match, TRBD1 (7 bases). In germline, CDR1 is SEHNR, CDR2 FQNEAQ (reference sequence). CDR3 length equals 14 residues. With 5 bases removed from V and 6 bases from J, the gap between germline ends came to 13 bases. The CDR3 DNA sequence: TGTGCCAGCAGCCTCGACAGGGAGGCCGGGGAGCTGTTTTTT. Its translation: CASSLDREAGELFF.

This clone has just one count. CDR3 nucleotide sequence: TGTGCCAGCAGCTTAGGAGGCAGGGGAGGGGAAAAACTGTTTTTT. It is translated as CASSLGGRGGEKLFF. V usage is TRBV13 and J usage is TRBJ1-4; tentatively, D is TRBD1 (6 bases). Germline V lookup: CDR1 PRHDT, CDR2 FYEKMQ (reference sequence). The V end was cut by 0 bases, the J end by 8 bases, with 13 bases between. This CDR3 has 15 amino acids.

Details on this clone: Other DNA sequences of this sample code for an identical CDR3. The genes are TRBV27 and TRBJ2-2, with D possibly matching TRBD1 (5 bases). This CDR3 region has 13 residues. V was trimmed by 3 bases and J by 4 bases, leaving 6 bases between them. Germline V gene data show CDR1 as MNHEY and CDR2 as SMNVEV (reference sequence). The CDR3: CASSFQGTGELFF. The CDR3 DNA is TGTGCCAGCAGTTTCCAGGGCACCGGGGAGCTGTTTTTT.

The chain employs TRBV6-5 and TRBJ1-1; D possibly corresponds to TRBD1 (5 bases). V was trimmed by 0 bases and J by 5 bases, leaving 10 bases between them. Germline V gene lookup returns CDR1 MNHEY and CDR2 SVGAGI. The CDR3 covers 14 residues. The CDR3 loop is CASSYSEEGTEAFF. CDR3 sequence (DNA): TGTGCCAGCAGTTACTCCGAGGAGGGGACTGAAGCTTTCTTT.

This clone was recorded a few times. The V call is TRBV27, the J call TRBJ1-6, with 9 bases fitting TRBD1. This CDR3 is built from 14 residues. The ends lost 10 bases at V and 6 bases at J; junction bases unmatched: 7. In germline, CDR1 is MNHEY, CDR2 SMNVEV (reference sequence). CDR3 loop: CATKPGQGNSPLHF. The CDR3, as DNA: TGTGCCACCAAACCGGGACAGGGTAATTCACCCCTCCACTTT.

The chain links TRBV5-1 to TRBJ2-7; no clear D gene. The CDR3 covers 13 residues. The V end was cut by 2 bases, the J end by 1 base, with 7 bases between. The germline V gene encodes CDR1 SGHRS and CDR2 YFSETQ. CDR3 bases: TGCGCCAGCAGCTTCGAGTCATCCTACGAGCAGTACTTC. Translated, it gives CASSFESSYEQYF.

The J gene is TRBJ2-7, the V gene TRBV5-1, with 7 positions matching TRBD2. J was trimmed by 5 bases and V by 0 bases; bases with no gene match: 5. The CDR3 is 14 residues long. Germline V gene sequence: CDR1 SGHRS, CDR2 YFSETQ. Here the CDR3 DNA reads TGCGCCAGCAGCTTGGTAGCTAGCGGCCACGAGCAGTACTTC. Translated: CASSLVASGHEQYF. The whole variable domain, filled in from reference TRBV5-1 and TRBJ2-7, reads KAGVTQTPRYLIKTRGQQVTLSCSPISGHRSVSWYQQTPGQGLQFLFEYFSETQRNKGNFPGRFSGRQFSNSRSEMNVSTLELGDSALYLCASSLVASGHEQYFGPGTRLTVT.

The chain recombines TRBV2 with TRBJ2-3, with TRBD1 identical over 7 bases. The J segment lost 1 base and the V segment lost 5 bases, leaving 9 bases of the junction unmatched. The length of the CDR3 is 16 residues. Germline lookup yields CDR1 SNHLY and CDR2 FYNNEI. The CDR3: CASSPTTGLGTDTQYF. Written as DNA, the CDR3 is TGTGCCAGCAGTCCTACGACAGGGTTGGGCACAGATACGCAGTATTTT.

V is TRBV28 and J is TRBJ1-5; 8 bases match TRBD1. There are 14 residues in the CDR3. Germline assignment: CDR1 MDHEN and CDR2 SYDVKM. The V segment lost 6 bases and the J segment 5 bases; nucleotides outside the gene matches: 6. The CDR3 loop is CASRSGQGYQPQHF. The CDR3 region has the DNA TGTGCCAGCAGAAGCGGACAGGGCTATCAGCCCCAGCATTTT.

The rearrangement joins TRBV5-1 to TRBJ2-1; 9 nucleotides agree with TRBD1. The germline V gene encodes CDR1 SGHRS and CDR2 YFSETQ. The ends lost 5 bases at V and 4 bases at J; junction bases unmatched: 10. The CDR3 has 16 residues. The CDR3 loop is CASRPGQGGSYNEQFF. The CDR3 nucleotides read TGCGCCAGCAGACCGGGACAGGGTGGGTCGTACAATGAGCAGTTCTTC.

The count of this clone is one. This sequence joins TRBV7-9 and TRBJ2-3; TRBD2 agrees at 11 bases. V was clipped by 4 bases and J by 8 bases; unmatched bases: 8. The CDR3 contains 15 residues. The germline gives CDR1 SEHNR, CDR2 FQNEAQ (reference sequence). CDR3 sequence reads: CASSSLAGDPSTQYF. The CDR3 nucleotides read TGTGCCAGCAGCTCACTAGCGGGGGACCCCAGTACGCAGTATTTT.

The CDR3 region is CASSLSRGPNTEAFF. The CDR3 nucleotides are TGTGCCAGCAGTTTATCCAGGGGCCCGAACACTGAAGCTTTCTTT. J is TRBJ1-1 and V is TRBV27; possible D gene TRBD1, 6 bases. CDR1 and CDR2 (germline): MNHEY, SMNVEV (reference sequence). V was cut by 0 bases and J by 1 base, with 9 bases left in between. CDR3 size: 15 residues.

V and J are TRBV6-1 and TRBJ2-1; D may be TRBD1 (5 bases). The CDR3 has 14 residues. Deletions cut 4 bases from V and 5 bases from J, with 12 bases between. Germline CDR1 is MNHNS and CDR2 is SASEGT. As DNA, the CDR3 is TGTGCCAGCAGTGGGCTCGCACAGGACAATGAGCAGTTCTTC. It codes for CASSGLAQDNEQFF.

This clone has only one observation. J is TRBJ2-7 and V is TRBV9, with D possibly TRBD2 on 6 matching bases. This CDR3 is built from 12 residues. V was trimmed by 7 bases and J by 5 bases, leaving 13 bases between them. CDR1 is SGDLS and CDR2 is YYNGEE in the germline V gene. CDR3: CASSGGNDEQYF. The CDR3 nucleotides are TGTGCCAGCTCCGGGGGTAACGACGAGCAGTACTTC.

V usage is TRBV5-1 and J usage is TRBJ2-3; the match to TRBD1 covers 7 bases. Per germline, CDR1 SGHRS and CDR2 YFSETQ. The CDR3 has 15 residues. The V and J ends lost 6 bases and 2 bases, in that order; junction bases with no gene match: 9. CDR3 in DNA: TGCGCCAGCAAGCAAGGACAGGCGATCACAGATACGCAGTATTTT. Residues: CASKQGQAITDTQYF.

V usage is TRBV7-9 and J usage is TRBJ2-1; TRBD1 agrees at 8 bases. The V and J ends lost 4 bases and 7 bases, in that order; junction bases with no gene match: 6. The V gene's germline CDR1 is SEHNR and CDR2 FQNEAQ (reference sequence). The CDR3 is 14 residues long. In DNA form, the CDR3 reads TGTGCCAGCAGCTCCTTGACAGGGGCGAATGAGCAGTTCTTC. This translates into CASSSLTGANEQFF.

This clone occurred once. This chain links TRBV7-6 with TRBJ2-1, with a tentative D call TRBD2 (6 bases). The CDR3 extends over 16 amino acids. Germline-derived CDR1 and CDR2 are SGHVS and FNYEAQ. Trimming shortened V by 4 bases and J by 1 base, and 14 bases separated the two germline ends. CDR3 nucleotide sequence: TGTGCCAGCAGCTCTAGCGCAAGCCCGTCCTACAATGAGCAGTTCTTC. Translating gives CASSSSASPSYNEQFF.

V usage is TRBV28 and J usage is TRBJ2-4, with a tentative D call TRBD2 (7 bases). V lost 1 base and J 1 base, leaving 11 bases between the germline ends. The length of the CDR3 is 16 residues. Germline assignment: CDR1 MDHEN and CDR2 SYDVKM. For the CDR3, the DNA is TGTGCCAGCAGTTTATACCGGGGGGCGGCCAAAAACATTCAGTACTTC. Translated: CASSLYRGAAKNIQYF.

CDR3 in amino acids: CASSRLNTEAFF. The CDR3 bases are TGTGCCAGCTCCAGGTTGAACACTGAAGCTTTCTTT. The chain uses TRBV7-9 and TRBJ1-1; D is ambiguous. Between the trimmed V and J ends, which lost 8 bases and 0 bases, there was a span of 7 bases. CDR1 and CDR2 from the germline V gene are SEHNR and FQNEAQ (reference sequence). The CDR3 consists of 12 residues.